The 11 T cell receptor beta chains listed next were all sequenced from one sample in a study of blood T cell repertoires in COVID-19. TCRdb's table, derived via immunoSEQ multiplex PCR, lists solely in-frame clones and lacks some. This sample has 150,000 to 200,000 clones, with 70% to 85% found just once. Material: peripheral blood. Receptors were obtained from a woman of 80 years or more with acute or convalescent COVID-19.

The CDR3 nucleotides are TGTGCCAGCAGTGGGACAGGGGGGCTCAATCAGCCCCAGCATTTT. Translation gives CASSGTGGLNQPQHF. The chain employs TRBV27 and TRBJ1-5, with 11 nucleotides matching TRBD1. Germline V gives CDR1 MNHEY, CDR2 SMNVEV (reference sequence). The CDR3 consists of 15 residues. Trimming took 5 bases from V and 3 from J; bases not matched to a gene: 3.

The chain couples TRBV19 to TRBJ1-1, with 10 bases fitting TRBD1. CDR3 length: 16 residues. Germline V lookup: CDR1 LNHDA, CDR2 SQIVND (reference sequence). Germline trimming cut 5 bases from V and 3 bases from J; bases unmatched to any gene: 9. CDR3 DNA sequence: TGTGCCAGTAGTGGCTGGGACAGGGGCTTCGACACTGAAGCTTTCTTT. Residues: CASSGWDRGFDTEAFF.

In its sample, this clone was seen once. The chain recombines TRBV24-1 with TRBJ2-1; 10 bases are shared with TRBD2. Germline V CDR1 and CDR2: KGHDR, SFDVKD. There are 18 residues in the CDR3. V lost 2 bases and J lost 1; bases outside the gene matches: 7. The CDR3 DNA reads TGTGCCACCAGTGATTCCCCTAGCGGGAGTGGGTCCTACAATGAGCAGTTCTTC. Amino acids: CATSDSPSGSGSYNEQFF.

The V and J genes are TRBV2 and TRBJ2-3; the match to TRBD2 covers 9 bases. This CDR3 is built from 16 residues. CDR1 and CDR2 (germline): SNHLY, FYNNEI. The V and J ends lost 6 bases and 3 bases, in that order; junction bases with no gene match: 10. Here the CDR3 reads CASSLGSGRGTDTQYF. DNA for the CDR3: TGTGCCAGCAGCCTCGGTAGCGGGAGAGGGACAGATACGCAGTATTTT.

This chain uses TRBV5-1 with TRBJ1-1, with D unclear. This CDR3 spans 13 amino acids. Germline V gene sequence: CDR1 SGHRS, CDR2 YFSETQ. V lost 0 bases, J lost 8 bases, and 11 bases lay in between. CDR3 residues: CASSLGSYSEAFF. CDR3 nucleotide sequence: TGCGCCAGCAGCTTGGGGTCATACTCCGAAGCTTTCTTT.

V gene TRBV2 combines with J gene TRBJ2-1, with D possibly matching TRBD2 (5 bases). The germline V gene has CDR1 SNHLY and CDR2 FYNNEI. The germline V and J ends were trimmed by 6 bases and 4 bases, with 16 bases remaining between them. The CDR3 contains 15 residues. Here the CDR3 DNA reads TGTGCCAGCAGCCATGAGGGAGCCGGGTACAATGAGCAGTTCTTC. Residues: CASSHEGAGYNEQFF.

The V and J genes are TRBV4-3 and TRBJ1-5; TRBD1 aligns across 7 bases. The CDR3 runs to 15 residues. V lost 0 bases and J lost 4; bases outside the gene matches: 3. CDR1 is LGHNA, CDR2 YSLEER, per germline. CDR3 coding DNA: TGCGCCAGCAGCCAAGATTTGGACAGGAATCAGCCCCAGCATTTT. It encodes CASSQDLDRNQPQHF.

This clone came up once. V is TRBV7-2 and J is TRBJ1-3; D might be TRBD1 (6 bases). The CDR3 is 15 amino acids. The germline CDR1 and CDR2 sequences are SGHTA and FQGNSA. Trimming stripped 3 bases from V and 2 bases from J, with 11 bases between. Here the CDR3 reads CASSFRQVAGNTIYF. The CDR3 bases are TGTGCCAGCAGCTTTCGACAGGTGGCTGGAAACACCATATATTTT.

The chain is built from TRBV29-1 and TRBJ1-2; 10 bases line up with TRBD1. The CDR3 covers 14 residues. Germline V gene lookup returns CDR1 SQVTM and CDR2 ANQGSEA. Unmatched junction bases numbered 6, after V lost 3 bases and J lost 5 bases. The CDR3 here is CSVDLDRGEYGYTF. The CDR3 bases are TGCAGCGTTGACCTGGACAGGGGGGAATATGGCTACACCTTC. Full variable domain (missing parts from reference TRBV29-1 and TRBJ1-2): SAVISQKPSRDICQRGTSLTIQCQVDSQVTMMFWYRQQPGQSLTLIATANQGSEATYESGFVIDKFPISRPNLTFSTLTVSNMSPEDSSIYLCSVDLDRGEYGYTFGSGTRLTVV.

The chain links TRBV7-2 to TRBJ2-7; 9 bases fit TRBD2. The trim removed 3 bases at V and 2 bases at J, leaving 11 bases unmatched. The CDR3 sequence is 17 residues long. Germline loops: CDR1 SGHTA, CDR2 FQGNSA. The CDR3 here is CASSFTGAGGQPYEQYF. In DNA form, the CDR3 reads TGTGCCAGCAGCTTCACCGGGGCGGGAGGGCAGCCCTACGAGCAGTACTTC.

V gene TRBV2 combines with J gene TRBJ2-5; maybe TRBD2 (6 bases). CDR3 length equals 13 residues. Per germline, CDR1 SNHLY and CDR2 FYNNEI. Trimming removed 3 bases at V and 8 bases at J, with 13 bases between. The CDR3 loop is CASSDKPAGTQYF. CDR3 DNA sequence: TGTGCCAGCAGTGATAAGCCCGCGGGAACCCAGTACTTC.